This T cell receptor (beta chain) was sequenced during a study of blood T cells in healthy people across ages. With a J-beta primer mix and a sample-barcoded 5' primer, a second PCR ran about 6 to 11 cycles. From the 5' RACE reads, TCRdb called clonotypes with MiXCR, one entry per CDR3 protein. The sample holds approximately 360,000 distinct CDR3 sequences; about 52% are singletons and the top ten take under 60%. Each donor was a healthy Caucasian individual from Russia, aged roughly 6 to 90. Germline CDR1 is LGHDT and CDR2 is YNNKEL (reference sequence). This CDR3 comprises 15 residues. Deletions cut 2 bases from V and 2 bases from J, with 7 bases between. General study points: Both naive CD4+ cell counts and diversity were greater in long-lived donors than in aged donors.

Comments on this clonotype: Its specificity is not known.

This clonotype was sampled from a man aged 55 to 70 in good health. The specimen sequenced was blood. This chain uses TRBV3-1 with TRBJ2-6; D unclear. CDR3 protein: CASSQFETGANVLTF. In DNA form, the CDR3 reads TGTGCCAGCAGCCAATTCGAAACTGGGGCCAACGTCCTGACTTTC.